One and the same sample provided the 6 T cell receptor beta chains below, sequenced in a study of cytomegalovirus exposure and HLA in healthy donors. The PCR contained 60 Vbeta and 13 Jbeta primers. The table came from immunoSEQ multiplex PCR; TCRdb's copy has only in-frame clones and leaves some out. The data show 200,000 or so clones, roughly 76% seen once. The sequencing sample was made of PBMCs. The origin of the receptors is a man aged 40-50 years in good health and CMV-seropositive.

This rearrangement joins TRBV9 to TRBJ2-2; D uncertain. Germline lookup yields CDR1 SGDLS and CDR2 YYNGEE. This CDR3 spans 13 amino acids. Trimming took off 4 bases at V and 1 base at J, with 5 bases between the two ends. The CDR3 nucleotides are TGTGCCAGCAGCTCGCGGAACACCGGGGAGCTGTTTTTT. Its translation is CASSSRNTGELFF. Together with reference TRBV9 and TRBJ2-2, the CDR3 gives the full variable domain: DSGVTQTPKHLITATGQRVTLRCSPRSGDLSVYWYQQSLDQGLQFLIQYYNGEERAKGNILERFSAQQFPDLHSELNLSSLELGDSALYFCASSSRNTGELFFGEGSRLTVL.

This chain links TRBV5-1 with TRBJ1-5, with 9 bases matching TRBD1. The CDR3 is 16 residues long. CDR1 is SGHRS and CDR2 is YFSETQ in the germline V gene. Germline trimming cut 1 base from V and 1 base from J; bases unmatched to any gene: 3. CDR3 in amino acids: CASSLTGGSSNQPQHF. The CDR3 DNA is TGCGCCAGCAGCTTGACAGGGGGCTCGAGCAATCAGCCCCAGCATTTT. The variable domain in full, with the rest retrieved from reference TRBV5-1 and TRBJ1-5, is KAGVTQTPRYLIKTRGQQVTLSCSPISGHRSVSWYQQTPGQGLQFLFEYFSETQRNKGNFPGRFSGRQFSNSRSEMNVSTLELGDSALYLCASSLTGGSSNQPQHFGDGTRLSIL.

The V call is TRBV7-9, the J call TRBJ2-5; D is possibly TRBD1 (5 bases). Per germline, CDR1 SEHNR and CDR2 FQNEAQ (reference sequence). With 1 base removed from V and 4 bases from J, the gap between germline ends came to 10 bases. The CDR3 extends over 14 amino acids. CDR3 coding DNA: TGTGCCAGCAGCTTAGTTCAGGGCGGAGAGACCCAGTACTTC. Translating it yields CASSLVQGGETQYF.

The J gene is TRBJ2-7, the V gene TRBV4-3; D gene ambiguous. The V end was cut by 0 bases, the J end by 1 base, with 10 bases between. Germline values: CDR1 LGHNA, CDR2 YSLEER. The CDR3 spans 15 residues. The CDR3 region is CASSQDREESYEQYF. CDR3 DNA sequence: TGCGCCAGCAGCCAAGATCGCGAGGAATCCTACGAGCAGTACTTC.

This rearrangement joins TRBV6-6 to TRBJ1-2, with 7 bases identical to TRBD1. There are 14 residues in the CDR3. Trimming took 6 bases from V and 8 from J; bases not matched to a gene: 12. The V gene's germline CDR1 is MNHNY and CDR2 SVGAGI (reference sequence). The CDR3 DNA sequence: TGTGCCAGCAGCCCTTGGGAGACAGGGCACGGCTACACCTTC. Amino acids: CASSPWETGHGYTF.

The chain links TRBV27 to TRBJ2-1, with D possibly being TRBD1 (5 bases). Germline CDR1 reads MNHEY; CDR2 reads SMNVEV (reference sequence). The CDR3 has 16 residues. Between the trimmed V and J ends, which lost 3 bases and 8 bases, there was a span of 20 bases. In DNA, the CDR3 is TGTGCCAGCAGTTTCCGTCCGGGCCTCACAGGAGATGAGCAGTTCTTC. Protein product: CASSFRPGLTGDEQFF.